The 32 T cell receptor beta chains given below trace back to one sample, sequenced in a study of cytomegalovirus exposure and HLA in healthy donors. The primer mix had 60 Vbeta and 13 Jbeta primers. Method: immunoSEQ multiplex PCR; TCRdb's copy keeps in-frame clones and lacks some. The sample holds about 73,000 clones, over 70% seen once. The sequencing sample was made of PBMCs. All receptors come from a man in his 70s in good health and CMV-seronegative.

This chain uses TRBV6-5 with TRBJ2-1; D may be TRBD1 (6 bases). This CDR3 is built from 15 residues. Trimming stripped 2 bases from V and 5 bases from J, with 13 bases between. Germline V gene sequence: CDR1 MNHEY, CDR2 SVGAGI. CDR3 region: CASSYGPGVDNEQFF. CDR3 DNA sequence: TGTGCCAGCAGTTACGGGCCAGGGGTTGACAATGAGCAGTTCTTC.

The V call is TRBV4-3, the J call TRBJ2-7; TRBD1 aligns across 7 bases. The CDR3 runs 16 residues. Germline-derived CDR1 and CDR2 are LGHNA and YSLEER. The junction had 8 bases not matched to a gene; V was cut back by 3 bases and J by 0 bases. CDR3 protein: CASSQIPDRISYEQYF. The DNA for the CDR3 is TGCGCCAGCAGCCAGATACCGGACAGGATCTCCTACGAGCAGTACTTC.

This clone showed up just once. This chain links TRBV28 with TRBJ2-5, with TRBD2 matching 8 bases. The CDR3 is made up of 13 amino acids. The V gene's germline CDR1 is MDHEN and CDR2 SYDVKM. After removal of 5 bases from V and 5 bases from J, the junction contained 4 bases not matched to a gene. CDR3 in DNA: TGTGCCAGCAGTCGCCAGCGGGGGGAGACCCAGTACTTC. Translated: CASSRQRGETQYF. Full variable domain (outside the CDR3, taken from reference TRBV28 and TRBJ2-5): DVKVTQSSRYLVKRTGEKVFLECVQDMDHENMFWYRQDPGLGLRLIYFSYDVKMKEKGDIPEGYSVSREKKERFSLILESASTNQTSMYLCASSRQRGETQYFGPGTRLLVL.

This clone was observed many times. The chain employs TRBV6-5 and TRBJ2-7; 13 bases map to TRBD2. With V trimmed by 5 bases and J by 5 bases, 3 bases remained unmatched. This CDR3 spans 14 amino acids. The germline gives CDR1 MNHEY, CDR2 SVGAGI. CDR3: CASSNGLAGDEQYF. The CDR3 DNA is TGTGCCAGCAGTAACGGACTAGCGGGAGACGAGCAGTACTTC.

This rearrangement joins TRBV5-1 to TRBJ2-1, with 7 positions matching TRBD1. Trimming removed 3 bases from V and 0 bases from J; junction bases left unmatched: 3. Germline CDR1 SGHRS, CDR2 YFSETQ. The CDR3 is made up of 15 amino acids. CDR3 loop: CASSSGQVSYNEQFF. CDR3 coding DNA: TGCGCCAGCAGCTCCGGACAGGTCTCCTACAATGAGCAGTTCTTC. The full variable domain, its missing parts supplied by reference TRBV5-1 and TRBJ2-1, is KAGVTQTPRYLIKTRGQQVTLSCSPISGHRSVSWYQQTPGQGLQFLFEYFSETQRNKGNFPGRFSGRQFSNSRSEMNVSTLELGDSALYLCASSSGQVSYNEQFFGPGTRLTVL.

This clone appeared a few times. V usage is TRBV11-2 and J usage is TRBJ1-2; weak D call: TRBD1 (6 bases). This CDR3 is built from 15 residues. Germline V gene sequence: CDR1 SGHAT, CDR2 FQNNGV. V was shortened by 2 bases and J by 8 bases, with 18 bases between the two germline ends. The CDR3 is CASSLHEGVIHGYTF. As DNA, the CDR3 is TGTGCCAGCAGCTTACATGAGGGGGTTATCCACGGCTACACCTTC. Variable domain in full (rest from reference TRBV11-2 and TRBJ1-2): EAGVAQSPRYKIIEKRQSVAFWCNPISGHATLYWYQQILGQGPKLLIQFQNNGVVDDSQLPKDRFSAERLKGVDSTLKIQPAKLEDSAVYLCASSLHEGVIHGYTFGSGTRLTVV.

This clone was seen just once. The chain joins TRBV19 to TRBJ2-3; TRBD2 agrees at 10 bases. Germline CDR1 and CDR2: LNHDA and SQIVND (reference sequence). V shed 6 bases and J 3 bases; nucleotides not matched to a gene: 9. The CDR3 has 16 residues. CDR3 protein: CASSRGLAVFTDTQYF. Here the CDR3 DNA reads TGTGCCAGTAGCCGTGGACTAGCGGTATTTACAGATACGCAGTATTTT.

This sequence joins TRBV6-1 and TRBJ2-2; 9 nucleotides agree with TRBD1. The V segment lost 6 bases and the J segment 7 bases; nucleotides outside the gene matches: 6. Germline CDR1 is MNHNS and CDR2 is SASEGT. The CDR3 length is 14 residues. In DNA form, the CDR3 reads TGTGCCAGCAGCATAACAGGGGGCATCGGGGAGCTGTTTTTT. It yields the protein CASSITGGIGELFF.

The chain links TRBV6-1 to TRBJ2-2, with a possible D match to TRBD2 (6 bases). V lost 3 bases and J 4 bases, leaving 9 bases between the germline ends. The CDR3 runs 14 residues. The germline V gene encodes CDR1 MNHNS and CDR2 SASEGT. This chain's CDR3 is CASSDGGFTGELFF. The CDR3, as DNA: TGTGCCAGCAGTGACGGGGGATTCACCGGGGAGCTGTTTTTT.

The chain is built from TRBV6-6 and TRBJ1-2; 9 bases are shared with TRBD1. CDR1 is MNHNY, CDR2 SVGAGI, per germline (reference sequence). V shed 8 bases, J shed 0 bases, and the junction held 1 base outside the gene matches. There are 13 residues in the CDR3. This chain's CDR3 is CASGQGTNYGYTF. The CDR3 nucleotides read TGTGCCAGCGGACAGGGGACTAACTATGGCTACACCTTC.

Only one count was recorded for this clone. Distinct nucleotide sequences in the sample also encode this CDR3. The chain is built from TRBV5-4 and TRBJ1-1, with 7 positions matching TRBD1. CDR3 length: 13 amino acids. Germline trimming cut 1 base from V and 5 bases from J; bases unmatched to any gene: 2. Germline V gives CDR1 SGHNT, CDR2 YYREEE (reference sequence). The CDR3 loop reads CASSLTGETEAFF. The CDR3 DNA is TGTGCCAGCAGCTTGACAGGGGAGACTGAAGCTTTCTTT.

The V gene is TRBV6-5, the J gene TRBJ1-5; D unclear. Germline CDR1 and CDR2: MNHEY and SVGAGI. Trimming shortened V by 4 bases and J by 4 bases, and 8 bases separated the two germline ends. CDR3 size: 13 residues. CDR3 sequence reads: CASSLEINQPQHF. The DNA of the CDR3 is TGTGCCAGCAGTTTGGAGATTAATCAGCCCCAGCATTTT.

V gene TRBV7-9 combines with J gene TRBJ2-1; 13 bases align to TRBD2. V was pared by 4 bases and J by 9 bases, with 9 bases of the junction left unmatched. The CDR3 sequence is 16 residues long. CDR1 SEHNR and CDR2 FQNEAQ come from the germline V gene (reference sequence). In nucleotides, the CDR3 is TGTGCCAGCAGCTCGGGACTAGCGGGGTTTTTGGCTGAGCAGTTCTTC. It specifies CASSSGLAGFLAEQFF. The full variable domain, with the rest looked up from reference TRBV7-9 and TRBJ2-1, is DTGVSQNPRHKITKRGQNVTFRCDPISEHNRLYWYRQTLGQGPEFLTYFQNEAQLEKSRLLSDRFSAERPKGSFSTLEIQRTEQGDSAMYLCASSSGLAGFLAEQFFGPGTRLTVL.

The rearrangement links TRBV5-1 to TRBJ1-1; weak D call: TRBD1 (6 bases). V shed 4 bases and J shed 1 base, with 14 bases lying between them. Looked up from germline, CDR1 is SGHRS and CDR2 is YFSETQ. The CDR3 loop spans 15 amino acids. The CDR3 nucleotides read TGCGCCAGCAGCGAAGGGGGATACGGGAACACTGAAGCTTTCTTT. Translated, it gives CASSEGGYGNTEAFF.

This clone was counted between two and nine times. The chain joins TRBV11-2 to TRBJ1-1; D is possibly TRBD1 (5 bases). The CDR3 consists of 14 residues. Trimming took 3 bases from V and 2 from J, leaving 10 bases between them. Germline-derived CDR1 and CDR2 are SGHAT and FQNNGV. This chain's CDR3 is CASSFGQFNTEAFF. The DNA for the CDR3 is TGTGCCAGCAGCTTTGGACAATTCAACACTGAAGCTTTCTTT.

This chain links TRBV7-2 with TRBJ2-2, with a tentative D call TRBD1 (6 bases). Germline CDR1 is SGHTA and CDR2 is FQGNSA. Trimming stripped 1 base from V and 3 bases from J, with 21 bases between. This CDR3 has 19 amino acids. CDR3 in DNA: TGTGCCAGCAGCTTAGTTTGGCCTACAGGGTCGGGGTACACCGGGGAGCTGTTTTTT. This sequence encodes CASSLVWPTGSGYTGELFF.

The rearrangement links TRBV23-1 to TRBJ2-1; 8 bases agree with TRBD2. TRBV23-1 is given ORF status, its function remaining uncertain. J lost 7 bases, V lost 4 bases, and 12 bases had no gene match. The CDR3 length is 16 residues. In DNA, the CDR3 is TGCGCCAGCAGTCCGCTTCCGGGGGGGGCAGGGAATGAGCAGTTCTTC. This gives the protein CASSPLPGGAGNEQFF.

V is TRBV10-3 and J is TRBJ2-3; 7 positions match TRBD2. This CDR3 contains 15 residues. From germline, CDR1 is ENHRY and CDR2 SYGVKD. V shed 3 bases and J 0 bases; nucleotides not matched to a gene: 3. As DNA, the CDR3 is TGTGCCATCAGTGACGGCGGGAGAAGCACAGATACGCAGTATTTT. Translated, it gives CAISDGGRSTDTQYF.

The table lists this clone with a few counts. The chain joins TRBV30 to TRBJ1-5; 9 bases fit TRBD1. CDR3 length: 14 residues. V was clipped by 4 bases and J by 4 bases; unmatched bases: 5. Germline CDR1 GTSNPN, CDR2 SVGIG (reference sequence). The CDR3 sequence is CAWNTGGVNQPQHF. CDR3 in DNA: TGTGCCTGGAACACAGGGGGCGTTAATCAGCCCCAGCATTTT.

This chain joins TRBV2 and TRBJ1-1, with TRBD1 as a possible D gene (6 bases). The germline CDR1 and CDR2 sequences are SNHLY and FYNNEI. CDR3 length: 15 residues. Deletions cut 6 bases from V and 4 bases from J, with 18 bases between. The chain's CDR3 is CASSESRGVGTEAFF. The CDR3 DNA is TGTGCCAGCAGCGAGAGCAGGGGCGTGGGCACTGAAGCTTTCTTT.

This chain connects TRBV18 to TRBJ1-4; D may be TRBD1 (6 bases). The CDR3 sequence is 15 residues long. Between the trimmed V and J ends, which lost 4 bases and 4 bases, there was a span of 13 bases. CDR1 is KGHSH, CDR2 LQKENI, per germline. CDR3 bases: TGTGCCAGCTCACGACTAACAGGGAGTAATGAAAAACTGTTTTTT. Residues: CASSRLTGSNEKLFF. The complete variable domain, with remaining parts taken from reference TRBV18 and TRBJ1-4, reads NAGVMQNPRHLVRRRGQEARLRCSPMKGHSHVYWYRQLPEEGLKFMVYLQKENIIDESGMPKERFSAEFPKEGPSILRIQQVVRGDSAAYFCASSRLTGSNEKLFFGSGTQLSVL.

CDR3 sequence: CASSLAGQGGSMNTEAFF. The CDR3 DNA sequence: TGTGCCAGCAGCTTAGCTGGGCAGGGTGGCAGCATGAACACTGAAGCTTTCTTT. The chain links TRBV7-2 to TRBJ1-1; possible D gene TRBD1, 5 bases. The CDR3 runs to 18 residues. Per the germline V gene, CDR1 is SGHTA and CDR2 is FQGNSA. V gave up 0 bases and J gave up 0 bases, with 17 bases separating them.

Here the CDR3 reads CASSLAPRSGSYEQYF. CDR3 nucleotide sequence: TGTGCCAGCAGCTTAGCCCCGAGGAGCGGCTCCTACGAGCAGTACTTC. The J gene is TRBJ2-7, the V gene TRBV7-2; tentative D call: TRBD2 (5 bases). The CDR3 runs 16 residues. V was cut by 0 bases and J by 0 bases, with 12 bases left in between. The germline gives CDR1 SGHTA, CDR2 FQGNSA. Based on the CDR3 plus reference TRBV7-2 and TRBJ2-7, the full variable domain is GAGVSQSPSNKVTEKGKDVELRCDPISGHTALYWYRQSLGQGLEFLIYFQGNSAPDKSGLPSDRFSAERTGGSVSTLTIQRTQQEDSAVYLCASSLAPRSGSYEQYFGPGTRLTVT.

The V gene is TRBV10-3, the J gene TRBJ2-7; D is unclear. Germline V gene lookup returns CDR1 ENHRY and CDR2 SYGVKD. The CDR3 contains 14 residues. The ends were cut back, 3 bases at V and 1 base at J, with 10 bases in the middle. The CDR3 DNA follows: TGTGCCATCAGTGACATGACTCAGTCCTACGAGCAGTACTTC. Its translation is CAISDMTQSYEQYF.

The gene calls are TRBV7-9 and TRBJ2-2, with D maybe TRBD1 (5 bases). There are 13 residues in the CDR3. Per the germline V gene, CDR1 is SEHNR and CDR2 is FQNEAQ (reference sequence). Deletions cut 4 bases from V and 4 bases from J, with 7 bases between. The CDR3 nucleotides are TGTGCCAGCAGCTCGCAGGGCACCGGGGAGCTGTTTTTT. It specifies CASSSQGTGELFF.

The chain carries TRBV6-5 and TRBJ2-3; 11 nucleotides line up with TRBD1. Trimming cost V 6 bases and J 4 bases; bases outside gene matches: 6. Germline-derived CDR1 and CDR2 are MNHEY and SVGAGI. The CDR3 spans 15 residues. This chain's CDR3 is CASRDSGQGADTQYF. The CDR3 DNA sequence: TGTGCCAGCAGGGATTCGGGACAGGGGGCAGATACGCAGTATTTT.

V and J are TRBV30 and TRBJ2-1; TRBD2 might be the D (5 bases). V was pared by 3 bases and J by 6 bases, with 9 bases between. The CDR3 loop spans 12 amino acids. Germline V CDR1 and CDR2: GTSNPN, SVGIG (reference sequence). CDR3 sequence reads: CAWSGVINEQFF. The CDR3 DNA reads TGTGCCTGGAGCGGGGTTATCAATGAGCAGTTCTTC.

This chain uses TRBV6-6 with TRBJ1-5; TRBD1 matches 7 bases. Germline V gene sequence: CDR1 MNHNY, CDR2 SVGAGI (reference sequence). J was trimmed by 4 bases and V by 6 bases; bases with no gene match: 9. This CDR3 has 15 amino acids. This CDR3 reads CASRPTGAGNQPQHF. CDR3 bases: TGTGCCAGCAGGCCTACAGGGGCAGGAAATCAGCCCCAGCATTTT.

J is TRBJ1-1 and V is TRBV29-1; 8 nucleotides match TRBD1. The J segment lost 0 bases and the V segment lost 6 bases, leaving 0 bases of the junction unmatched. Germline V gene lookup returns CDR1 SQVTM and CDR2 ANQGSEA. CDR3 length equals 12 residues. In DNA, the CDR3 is TGCAGCGTGGACAGGGTGAACACTGAAGCTTTCTTT. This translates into CSVDRVNTEAFF. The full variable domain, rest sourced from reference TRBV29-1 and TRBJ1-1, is SAVISQKPSRDICQRGTSLTIQCQVDSQVTMMFWYRQQPGQSLTLIATANQGSEATYESGFVIDKFPISRPNLTFSTLTVSNMSPEDSSIYLCSVDRVNTEAFFGQGTRLTVV.

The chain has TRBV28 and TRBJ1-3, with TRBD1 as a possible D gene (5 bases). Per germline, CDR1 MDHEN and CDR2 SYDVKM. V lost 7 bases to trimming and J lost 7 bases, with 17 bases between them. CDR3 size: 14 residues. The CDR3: CASTPLGRENTIYF. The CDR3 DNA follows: TGTGCCAGCACTCCCTTGGGGCGCGAGAACACCATATATTTT.

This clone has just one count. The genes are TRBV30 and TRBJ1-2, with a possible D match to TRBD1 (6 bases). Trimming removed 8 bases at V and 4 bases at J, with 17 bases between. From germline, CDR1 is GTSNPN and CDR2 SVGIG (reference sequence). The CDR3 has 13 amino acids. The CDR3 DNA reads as TGTGCCGGAGGTTGGACAGCAAGCTATGGCTACACCTTC. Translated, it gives CAGGWTASYGYTF. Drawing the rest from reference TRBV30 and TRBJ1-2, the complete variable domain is SQTIHQWPATLVQPVGSPLSLECTVEGTSNPNLYWYRQAAGRGLQLLFYSVGIGQISSEVPQNLSASRPQDRQFILSSKKLLLSDSGFYLCAGGWTASYGYTFGSGTRLTVV.

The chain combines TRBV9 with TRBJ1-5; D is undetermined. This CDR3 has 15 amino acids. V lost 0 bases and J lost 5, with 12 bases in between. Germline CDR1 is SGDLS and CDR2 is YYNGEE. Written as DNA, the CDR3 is TGTGCCAGCAGCGTAGATTCCAGGCCGGATCAGCCCCAGCATTTT. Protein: CASSVDSRPDQPQHF.